This T cell receptor (beta chain) comes out of a study of cytomegalovirus exposure and HLA in healthy donors. Overall study: About four fifths of approximately 400 genotyped donors fell in the Caucasian-associated ancestry cluster.

With 60 Vbeta and 13 Jbeta primers, the PCR was carried out. This table comes from immunoSEQ multiplex PCR, and its TCRdb copy is limited to in-frame clones, with some not included. The sample lists roughly 240,000 clones; about four fifths were seen once. Trimming pared 0 bases from V and 7 bases from J, leaving 10 bases between. The CDR3 has 14 residues. CDR1 is MNHEY, CDR2 SVGAGI, per germline. As for the donors, each was a healthy bone marrow donor. Donors sampled were nominally healthy, though unrecorded immune exposures were likely. The receptor was derived from a woman in her thirties or forties in good health and CMV-seropositive. The chain recombines TRBV6-5 with TRBJ1-5; possibly TRBD1 for D (5 bases). The sequenced sample was PBMCs. CDR3 sequence (DNA): TGTGCCAGCAGTTACTCGGGTAAGGGGCAGCCCCAGCATTTT. Translating it yields CASSYSGKGQPQHF.